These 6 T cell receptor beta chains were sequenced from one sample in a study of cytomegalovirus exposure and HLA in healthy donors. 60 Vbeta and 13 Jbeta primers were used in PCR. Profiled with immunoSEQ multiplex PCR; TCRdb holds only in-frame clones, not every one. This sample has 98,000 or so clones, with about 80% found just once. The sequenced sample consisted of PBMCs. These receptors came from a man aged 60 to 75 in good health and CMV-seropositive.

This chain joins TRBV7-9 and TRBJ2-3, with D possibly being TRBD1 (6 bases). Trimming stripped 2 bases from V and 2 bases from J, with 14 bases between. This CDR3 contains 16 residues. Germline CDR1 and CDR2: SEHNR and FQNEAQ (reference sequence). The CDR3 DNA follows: TGTGCCAGCAGCTTAATGGGACACCATCCCACAGATACGCAGTATTTT. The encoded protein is CASSLMGHHPTDTQYF.

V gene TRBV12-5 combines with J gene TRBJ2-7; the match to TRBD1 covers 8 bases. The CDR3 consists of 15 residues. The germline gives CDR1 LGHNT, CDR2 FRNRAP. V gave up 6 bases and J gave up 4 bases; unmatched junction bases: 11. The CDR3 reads CASGPPMTGAYEQYF. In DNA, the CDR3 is TGTGCTAGTGGCCCACCCATGACAGGGGCGTACGAGCAGTACTTC.

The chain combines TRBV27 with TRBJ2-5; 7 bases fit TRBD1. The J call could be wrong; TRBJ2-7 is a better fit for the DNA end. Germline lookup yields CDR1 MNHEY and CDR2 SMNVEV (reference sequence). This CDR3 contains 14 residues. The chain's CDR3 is CASSATGLFYEQYF. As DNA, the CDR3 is TGTGCCAGCAGTGCGACAGGGTTGTTCTACGAGCAGTACTTC.

The CDR3 sequence: CASSFSTVTGELFF. CDR3 in DNA: TGTGCCAGCAGCTTTAGTACGGTCACCGGGGAGCTGTTTTTT. The V gene is TRBV7-9, the J gene TRBJ2-2; D ambiguous. With 3 bases removed from V and 4 bases from J, the gap between germline ends came to 9 bases. Germline lookup yields CDR1 SEHNR and CDR2 FQNEAQ (reference sequence). This CDR3 has 14 residues.

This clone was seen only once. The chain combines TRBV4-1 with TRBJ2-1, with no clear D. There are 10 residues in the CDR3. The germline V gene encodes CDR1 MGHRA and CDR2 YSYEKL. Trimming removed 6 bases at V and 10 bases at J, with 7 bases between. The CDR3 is CASSGAEQFF. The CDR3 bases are TGCGCCAGCAGTGGAGCGGAGCAGTTCTTC.

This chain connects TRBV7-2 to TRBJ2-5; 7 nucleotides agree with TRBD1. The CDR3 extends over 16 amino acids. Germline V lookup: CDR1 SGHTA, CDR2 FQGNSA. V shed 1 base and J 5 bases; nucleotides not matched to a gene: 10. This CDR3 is CASSLVLRGLEETQYF. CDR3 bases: TGTGCCAGCAGCTTAGTATTGAGGGGGCTAGAGGAGACCCAGTACTTC.